This T cell receptor beta chain was profiled in a study of resident and recirculating memory T cells in vitiligo. Study information: Shave-biopsy epidermis from lesional and nonlesional skin was sequenced alongside PBMCs. The study's findings and limits: Non-conserved TCRs across sites and patients suggested distinct clones per lesion. Clonality differed among vitiligo lesions, with no unique dominant clone.

This clone appeared once. Its antigen is unidentified. Patients' lesions had not changed for the previous 6 months. Sequencing was performed with immunoSEQ multiplex PCR; in TCRdb, only in-frame clones are kept and a portion is missing. The sample has 65,000 to 80,000 clones, 92% seen once. V was clipped by 5 bases and J by 7 bases; unmatched bases: 5. Germline values: CDR1 SGHAT, CDR2 FQDESV (reference sequence). The CDR3 runs 13 residues. This chain uses TRBV11-1 with TRBJ1-2; TRBD1 agrees at 9 bases. This receptor was taken from a male donor with vitiligo. Sequencing was done on a sample of blood. The CDR3 region is CASSAQGAVGYTF. CDR3 nucleotides: TGTGCCAGCAGCGCACAGGGGGCGGTTGGCTACACCTTC.